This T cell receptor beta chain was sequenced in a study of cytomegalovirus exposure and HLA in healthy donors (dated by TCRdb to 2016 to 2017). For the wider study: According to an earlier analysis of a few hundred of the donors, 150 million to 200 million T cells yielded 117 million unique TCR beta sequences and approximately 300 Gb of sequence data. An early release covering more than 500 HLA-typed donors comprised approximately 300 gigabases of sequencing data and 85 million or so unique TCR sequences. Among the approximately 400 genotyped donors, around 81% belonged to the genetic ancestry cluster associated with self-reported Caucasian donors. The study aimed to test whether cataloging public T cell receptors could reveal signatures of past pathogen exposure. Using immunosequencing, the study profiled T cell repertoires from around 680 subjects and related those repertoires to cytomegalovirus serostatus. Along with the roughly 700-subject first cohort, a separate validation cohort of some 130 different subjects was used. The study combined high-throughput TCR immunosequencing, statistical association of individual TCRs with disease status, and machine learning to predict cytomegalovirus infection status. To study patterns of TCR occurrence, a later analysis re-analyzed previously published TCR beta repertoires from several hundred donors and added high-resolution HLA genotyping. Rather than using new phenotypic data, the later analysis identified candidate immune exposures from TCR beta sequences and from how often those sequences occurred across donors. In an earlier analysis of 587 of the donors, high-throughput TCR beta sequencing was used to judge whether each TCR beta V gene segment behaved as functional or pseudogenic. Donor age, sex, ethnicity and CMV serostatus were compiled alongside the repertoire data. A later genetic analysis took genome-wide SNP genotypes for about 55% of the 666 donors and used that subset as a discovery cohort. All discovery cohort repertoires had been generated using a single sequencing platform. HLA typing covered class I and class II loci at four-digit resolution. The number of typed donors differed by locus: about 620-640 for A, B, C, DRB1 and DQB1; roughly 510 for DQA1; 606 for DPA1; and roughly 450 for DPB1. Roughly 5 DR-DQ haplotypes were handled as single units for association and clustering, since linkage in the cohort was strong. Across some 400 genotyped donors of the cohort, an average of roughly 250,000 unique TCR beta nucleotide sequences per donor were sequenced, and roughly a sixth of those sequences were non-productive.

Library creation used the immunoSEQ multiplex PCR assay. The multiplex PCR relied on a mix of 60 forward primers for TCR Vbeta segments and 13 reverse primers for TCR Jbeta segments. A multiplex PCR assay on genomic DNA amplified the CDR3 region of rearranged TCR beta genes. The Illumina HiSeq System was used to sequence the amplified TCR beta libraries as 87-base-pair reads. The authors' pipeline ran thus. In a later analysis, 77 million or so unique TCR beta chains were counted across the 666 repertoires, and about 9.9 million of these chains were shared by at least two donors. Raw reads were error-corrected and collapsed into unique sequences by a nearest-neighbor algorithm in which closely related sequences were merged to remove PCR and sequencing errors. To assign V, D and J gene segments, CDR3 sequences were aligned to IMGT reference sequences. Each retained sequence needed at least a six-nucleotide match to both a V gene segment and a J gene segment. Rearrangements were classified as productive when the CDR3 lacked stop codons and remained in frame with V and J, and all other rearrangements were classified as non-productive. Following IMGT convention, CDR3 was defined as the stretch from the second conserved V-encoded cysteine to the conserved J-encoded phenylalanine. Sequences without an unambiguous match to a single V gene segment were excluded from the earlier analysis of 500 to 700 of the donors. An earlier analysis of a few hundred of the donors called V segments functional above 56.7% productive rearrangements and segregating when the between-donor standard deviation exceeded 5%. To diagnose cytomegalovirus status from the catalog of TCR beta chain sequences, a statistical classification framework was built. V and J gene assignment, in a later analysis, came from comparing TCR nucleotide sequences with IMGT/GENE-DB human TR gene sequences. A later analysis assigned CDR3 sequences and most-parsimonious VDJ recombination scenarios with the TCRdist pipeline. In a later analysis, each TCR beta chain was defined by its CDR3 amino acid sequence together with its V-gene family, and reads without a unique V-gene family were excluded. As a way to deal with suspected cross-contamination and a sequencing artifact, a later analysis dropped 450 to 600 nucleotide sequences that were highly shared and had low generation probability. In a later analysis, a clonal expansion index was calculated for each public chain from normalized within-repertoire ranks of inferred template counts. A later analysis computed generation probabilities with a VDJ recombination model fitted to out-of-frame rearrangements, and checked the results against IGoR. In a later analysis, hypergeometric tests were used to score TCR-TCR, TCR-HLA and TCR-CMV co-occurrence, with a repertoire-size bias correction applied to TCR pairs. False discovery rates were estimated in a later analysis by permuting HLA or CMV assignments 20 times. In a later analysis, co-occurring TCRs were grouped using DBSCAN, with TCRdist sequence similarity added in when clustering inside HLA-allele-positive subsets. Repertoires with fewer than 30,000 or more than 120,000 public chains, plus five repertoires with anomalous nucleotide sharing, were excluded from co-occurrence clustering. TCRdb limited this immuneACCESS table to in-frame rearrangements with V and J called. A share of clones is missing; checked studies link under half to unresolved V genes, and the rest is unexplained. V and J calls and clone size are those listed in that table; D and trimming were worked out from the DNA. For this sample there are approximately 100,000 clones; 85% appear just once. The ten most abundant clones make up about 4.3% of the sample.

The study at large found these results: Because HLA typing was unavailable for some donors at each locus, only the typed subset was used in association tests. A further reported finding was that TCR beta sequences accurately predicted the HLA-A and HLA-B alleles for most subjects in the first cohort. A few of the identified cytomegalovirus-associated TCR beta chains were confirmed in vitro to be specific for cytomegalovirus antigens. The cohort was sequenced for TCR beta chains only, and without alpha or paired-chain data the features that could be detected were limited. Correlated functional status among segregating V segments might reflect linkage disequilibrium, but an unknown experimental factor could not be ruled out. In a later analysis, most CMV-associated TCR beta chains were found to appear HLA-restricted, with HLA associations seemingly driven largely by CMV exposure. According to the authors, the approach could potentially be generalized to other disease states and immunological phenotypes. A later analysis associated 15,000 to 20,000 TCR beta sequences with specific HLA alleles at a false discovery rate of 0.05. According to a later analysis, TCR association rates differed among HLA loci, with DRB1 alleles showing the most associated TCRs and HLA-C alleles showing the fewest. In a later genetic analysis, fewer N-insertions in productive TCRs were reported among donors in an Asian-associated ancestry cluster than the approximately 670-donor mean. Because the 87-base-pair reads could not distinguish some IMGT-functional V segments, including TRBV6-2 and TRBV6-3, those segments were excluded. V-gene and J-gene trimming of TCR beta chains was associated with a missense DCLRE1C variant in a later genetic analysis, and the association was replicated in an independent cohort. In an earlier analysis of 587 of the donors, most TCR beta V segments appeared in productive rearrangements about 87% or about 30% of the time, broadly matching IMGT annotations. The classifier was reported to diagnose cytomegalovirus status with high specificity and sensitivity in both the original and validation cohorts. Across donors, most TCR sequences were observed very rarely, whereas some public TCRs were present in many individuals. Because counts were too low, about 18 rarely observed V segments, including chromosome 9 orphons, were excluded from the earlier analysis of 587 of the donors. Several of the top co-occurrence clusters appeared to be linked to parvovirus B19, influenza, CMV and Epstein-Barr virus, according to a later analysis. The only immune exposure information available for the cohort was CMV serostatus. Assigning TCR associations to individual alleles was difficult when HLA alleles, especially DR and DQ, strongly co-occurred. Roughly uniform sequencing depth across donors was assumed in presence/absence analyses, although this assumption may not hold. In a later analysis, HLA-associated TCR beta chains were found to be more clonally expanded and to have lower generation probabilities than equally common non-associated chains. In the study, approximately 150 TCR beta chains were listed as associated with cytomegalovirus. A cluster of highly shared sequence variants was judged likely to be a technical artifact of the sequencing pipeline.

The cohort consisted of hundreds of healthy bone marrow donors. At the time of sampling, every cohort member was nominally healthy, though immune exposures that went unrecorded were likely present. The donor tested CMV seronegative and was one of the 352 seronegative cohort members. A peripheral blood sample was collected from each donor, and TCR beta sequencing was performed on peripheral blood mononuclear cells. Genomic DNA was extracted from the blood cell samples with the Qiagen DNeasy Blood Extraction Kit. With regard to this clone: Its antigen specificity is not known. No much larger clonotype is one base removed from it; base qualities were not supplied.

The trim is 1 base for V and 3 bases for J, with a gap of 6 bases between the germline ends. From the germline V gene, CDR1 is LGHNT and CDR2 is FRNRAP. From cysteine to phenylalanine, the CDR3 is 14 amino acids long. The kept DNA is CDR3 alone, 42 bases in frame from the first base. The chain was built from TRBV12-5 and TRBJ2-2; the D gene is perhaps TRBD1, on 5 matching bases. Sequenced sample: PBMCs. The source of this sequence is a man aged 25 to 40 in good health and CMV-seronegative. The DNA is TGTGCTAGTGGTTTGGGGACATACACCGGGGAGCTGTTTTTT. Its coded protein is CASGLGTYTGELFF.